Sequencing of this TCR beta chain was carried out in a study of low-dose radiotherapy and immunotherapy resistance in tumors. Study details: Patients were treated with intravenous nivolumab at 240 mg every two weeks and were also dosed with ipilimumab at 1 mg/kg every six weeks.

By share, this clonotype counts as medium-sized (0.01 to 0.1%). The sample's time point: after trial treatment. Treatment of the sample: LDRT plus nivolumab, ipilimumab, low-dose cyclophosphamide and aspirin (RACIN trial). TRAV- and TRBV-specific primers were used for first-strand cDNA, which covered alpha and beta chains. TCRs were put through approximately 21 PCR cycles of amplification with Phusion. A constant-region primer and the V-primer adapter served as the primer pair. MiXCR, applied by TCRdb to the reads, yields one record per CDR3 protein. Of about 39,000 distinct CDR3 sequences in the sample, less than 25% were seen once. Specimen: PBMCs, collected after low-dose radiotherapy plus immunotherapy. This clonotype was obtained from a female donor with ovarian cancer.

The CDR3, as DNA: TGTGCCAGCAGTTACTCAGCAAGCGGGAGGCGCTCCTACGAGCAGTACTTC. It codes for CASSYSASGRRSYEQYF. This chain links TRBV6-5 with TRBJ2-7; 9 bases line up with TRBD2. V dropped 0 bases and J dropped 0; count of bases not matched to a gene: 6. This CDR3 region has 17 residues. Germline CDR1 is MNHEY and CDR2 is SVGAGI.